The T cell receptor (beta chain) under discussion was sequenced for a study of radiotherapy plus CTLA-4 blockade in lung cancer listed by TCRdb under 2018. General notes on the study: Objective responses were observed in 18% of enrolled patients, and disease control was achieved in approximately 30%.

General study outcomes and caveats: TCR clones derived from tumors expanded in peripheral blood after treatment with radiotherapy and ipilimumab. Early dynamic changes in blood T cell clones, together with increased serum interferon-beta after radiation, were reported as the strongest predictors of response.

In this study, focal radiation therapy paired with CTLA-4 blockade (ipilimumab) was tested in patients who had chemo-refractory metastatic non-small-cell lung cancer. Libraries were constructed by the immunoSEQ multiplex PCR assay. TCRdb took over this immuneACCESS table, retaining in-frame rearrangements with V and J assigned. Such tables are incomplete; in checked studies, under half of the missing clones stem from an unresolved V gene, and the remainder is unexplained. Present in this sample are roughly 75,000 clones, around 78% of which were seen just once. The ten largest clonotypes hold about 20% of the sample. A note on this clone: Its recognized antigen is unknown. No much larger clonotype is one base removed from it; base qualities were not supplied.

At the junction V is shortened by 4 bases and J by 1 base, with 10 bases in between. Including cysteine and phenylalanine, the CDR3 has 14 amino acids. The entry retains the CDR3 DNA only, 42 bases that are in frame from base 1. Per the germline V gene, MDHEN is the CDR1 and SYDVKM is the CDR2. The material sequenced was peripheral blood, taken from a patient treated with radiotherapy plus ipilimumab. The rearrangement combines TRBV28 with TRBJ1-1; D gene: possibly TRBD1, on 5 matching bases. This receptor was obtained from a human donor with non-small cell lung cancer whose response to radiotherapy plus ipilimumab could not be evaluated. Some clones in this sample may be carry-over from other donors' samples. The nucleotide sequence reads TGTGCCAGCAGTTGGGGGGAACAGAACACTGAAGCTTTCTTT. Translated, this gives CASSWGEQNTEAFF. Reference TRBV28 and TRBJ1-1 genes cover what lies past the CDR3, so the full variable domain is DVKVTQSSRYLVKRTGEKVFLECVQDMDHENMFWYRQDPGLGLRLIYFSYDVKMKEKGDIPEGYSVSREKKERFSLILESASTNQTSMYLCASSWGEQNTEAFFGQGTRLTVV.